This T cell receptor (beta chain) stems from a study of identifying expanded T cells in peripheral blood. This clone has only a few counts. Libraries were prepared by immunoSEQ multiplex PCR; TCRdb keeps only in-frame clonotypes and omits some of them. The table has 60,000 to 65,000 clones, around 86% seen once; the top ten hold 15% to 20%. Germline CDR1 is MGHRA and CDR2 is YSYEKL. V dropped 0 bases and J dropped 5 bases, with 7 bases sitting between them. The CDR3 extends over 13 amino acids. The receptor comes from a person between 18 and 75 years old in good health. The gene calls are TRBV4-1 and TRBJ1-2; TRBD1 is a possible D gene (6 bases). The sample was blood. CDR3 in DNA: TGCGCCAGCAGCCAAGATCAGGGGTATGGCTACACCTTC. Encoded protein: CASSQDQGYGYTF.